This TCR beta chain stems from a study of cytomegalovirus exposure and HLA in healthy donors. PCR involved 60 Vbeta and 13 Jbeta primers. The method was immunoSEQ multiplex PCR; TCRdb's version includes in-frame clones alone and lacks a portion of them. The sample lists 110,000 to 150,000 clones; over 70% were seen once. Trimming stripped 7 bases from V and 3 bases from J, with 15 bases between. The CDR3 length is 15 residues. Germline-derived CDR1 and CDR2 are SNHLY and FYNNEI. This chain links TRBV2 with TRBJ2-2, with no clear D. This receptor was taken from a man between 18 and 29 years old in good health and CMV-seronegative. The specimen sequenced was PBMCs. CDR3 amino acids: CASKNPRSHTGELFF. The CDR3 DNA sequence: TGTGCCAGCAAGAACCCCAGGTCCCACACCGGGGAGCTGTTTTTT.